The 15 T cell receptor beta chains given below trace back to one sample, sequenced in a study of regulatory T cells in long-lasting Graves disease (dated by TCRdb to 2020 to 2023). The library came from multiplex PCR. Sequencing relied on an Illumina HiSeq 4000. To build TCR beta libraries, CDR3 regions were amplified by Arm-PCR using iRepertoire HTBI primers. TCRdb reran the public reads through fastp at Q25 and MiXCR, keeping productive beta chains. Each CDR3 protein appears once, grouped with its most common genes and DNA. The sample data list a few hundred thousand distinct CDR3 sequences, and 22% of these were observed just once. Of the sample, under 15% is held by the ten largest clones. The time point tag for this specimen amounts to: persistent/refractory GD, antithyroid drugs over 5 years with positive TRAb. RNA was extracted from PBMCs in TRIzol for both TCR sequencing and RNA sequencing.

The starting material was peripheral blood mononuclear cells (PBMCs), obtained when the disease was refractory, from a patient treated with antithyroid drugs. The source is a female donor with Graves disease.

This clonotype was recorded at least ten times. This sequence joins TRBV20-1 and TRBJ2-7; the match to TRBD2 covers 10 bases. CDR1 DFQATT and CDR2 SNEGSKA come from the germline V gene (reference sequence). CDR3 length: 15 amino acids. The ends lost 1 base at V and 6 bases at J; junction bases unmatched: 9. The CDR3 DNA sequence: TGCAGTGCTAGAGTTGAAGCGGGGGGGCCAGTCGAGCAGTACTTC. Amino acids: CSARVEAGGPVEQYF.

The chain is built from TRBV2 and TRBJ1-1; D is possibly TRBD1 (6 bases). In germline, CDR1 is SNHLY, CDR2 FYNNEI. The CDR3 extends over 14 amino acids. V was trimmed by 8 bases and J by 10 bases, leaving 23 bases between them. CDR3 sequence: CASSPSGGAGTAFF. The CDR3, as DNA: TGTGCCAGCTCCCCAAGTGGGGGGGCTGGGACAGCTTTCTTT. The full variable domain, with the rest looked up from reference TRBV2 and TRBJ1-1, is EPEVTQTPSHQVTQMGQEVILRCVPISNHLYFYWYRQILGQKVEFLVSFYNNEISEKSEIFDDQFSVERPDGSNFTLKIRSTKLEDSAMYFCASSPSGGAGTAFFGQGTRLTVV.

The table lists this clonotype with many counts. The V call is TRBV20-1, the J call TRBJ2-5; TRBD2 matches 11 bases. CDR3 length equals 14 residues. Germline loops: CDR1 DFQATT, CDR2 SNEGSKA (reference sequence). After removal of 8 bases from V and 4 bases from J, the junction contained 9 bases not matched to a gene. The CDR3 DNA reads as TGCAGTTTAGCGGGAGGGCCGGGGGGAGAGACCCAGTACTTC. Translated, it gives CSLAGGPGGETQYF.

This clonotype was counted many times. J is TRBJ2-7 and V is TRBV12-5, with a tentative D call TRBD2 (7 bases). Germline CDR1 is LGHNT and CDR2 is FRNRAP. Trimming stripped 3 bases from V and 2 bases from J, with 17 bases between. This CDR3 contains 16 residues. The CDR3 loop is CASGFVCAGATYEQYF. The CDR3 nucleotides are TGTGCTAGTGGTTTTGTCTGTGCGGGGGCGACCTACGAGCAGTACTTC.

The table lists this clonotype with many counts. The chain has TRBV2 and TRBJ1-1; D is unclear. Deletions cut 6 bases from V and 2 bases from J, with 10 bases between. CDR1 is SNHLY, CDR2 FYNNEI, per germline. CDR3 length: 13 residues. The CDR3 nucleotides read TGTGCCAGCAGAGAGGACCGAAACACTGAAGCTTTCTTT. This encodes CASREDRNTEAFF.

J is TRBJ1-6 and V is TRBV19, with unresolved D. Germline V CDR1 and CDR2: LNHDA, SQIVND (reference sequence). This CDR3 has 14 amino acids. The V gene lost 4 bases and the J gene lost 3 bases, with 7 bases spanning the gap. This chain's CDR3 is CASSRVDYNSPLHF. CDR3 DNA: TGTGCCAGTAGTAGGGTTGACTATAATTCACCCCTCCACTTT.

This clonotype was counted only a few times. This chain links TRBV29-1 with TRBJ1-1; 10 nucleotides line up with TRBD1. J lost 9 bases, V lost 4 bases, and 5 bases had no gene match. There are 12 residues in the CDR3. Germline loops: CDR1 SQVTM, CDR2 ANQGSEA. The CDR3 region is CSVGPGQGKAFF. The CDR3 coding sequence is TGCAGCGTTGGACCGGGACAGGGGAAAGCTTTCTTT. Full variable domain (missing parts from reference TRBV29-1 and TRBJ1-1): SAVISQKPSRDICQRGTSLTIQCQVDSQVTMMFWYRQQPGQSLTLIATANQGSEATYESGFVIDKFPISRPNLTFSTLTVSNMSPEDSSIYLCSVGPGQGKAFFGQGTRLTVV.

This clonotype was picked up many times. CDR3 amino acids: CASSSIRLAGVETQYF. DNA of the CDR3: TGTGCCAGCAGCTCCATACGACTAGCGGGGGTGGAGACCCAGTACTTC. The gene calls are TRBV7-2 and TRBJ2-5, with 12 bases aligning to TRBD2. Trimming removed 4 bases from V and 5 bases from J; junction bases left unmatched: 8. The CDR3 runs 16 residues. Germline lookup yields CDR1 SGHTA and CDR2 FQGNSA.

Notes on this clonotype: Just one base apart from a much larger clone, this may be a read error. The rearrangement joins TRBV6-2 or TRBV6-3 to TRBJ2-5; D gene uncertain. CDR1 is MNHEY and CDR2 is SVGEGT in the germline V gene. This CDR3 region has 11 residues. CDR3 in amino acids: CVSTDVETQYF. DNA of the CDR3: TGTGTCAGCACCGACGTGGAGACCCAGTACTTC.

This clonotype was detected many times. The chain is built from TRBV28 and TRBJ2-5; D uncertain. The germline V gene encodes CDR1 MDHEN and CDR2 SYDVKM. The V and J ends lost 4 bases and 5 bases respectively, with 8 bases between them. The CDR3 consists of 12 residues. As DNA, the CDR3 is TGTGCCAGCAGTTCCCAAGCGGAGACCCAGTACTTC. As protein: CASSSQAETQYF.

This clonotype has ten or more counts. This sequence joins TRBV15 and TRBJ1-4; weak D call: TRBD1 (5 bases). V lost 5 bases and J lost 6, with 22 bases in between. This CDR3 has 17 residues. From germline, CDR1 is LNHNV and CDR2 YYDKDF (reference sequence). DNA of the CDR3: TGTGCCACCAGCCAGTGGACCGGCGCCCTCAGGGATGAAAAACTGTTTTTT. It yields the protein CATSQWTGALRDEKLFF.

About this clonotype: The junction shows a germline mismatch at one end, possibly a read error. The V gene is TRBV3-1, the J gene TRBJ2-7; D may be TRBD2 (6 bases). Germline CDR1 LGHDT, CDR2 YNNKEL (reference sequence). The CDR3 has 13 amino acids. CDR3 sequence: CASSRWTDYKQYF. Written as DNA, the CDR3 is TGTGCCAGCAGCCGGTGGACGGACTACAAGCAGTACTTC.

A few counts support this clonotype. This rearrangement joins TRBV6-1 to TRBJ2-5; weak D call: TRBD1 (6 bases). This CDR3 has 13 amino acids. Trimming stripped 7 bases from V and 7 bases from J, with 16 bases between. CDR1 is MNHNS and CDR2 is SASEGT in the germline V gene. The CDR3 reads CASTLHRDGTQYF. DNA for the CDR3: TGTGCCAGCACCCTGCACAGGGATGGGACCCAGTACTTC.

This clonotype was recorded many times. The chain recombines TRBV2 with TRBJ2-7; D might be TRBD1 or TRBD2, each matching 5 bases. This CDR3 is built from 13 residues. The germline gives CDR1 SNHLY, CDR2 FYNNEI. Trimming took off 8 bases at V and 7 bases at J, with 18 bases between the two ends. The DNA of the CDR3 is TGTGCCAGCCGCCGGGACGGGTTTTATGAGCAGTACTTC. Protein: CASRRDGFYEQYF.

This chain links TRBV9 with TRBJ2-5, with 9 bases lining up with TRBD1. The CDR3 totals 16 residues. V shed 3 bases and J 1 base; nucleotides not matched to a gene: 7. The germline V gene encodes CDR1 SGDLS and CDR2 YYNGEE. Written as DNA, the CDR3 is TGTGCCAGCAGCGCGTACCTACAGGGGGCCCAAGAGACCCAGTACTTC. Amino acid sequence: CASSAYLQGAQETQYF.